The rows below give T cell receptor beta chains drawn from one sample of a study of cytomegalovirus exposure and HLA in healthy donors. Sequencing used immunoSEQ multiplex PCR; TCRdb keeps in-frame clones, though not all of them. This table holds over 100,000 clones, about two thirds found once. Sequenced sample: PBMCs. All receptors derive from a young man in good health and CMV-seropositive. CDR3s include the opening cysteine and the closing phenylalanine or tryptophan. Fields, in order: V gene, D gene, J gene, CDR3 DNA, CDR3 protein. The D gene is left open where the match is weak.

TRBV9	-	TRBJ1-5	TGTGCCAGCAGCGTAGACGGACTTGTGCGACAGCCCCAGCATTTT	CASSVDGLVRQPQHF
TRBV9	TRBD1	TRBJ2-2	TGTGCCAGCAGCGTAGCAAGGACAGGGGAGACCGGGGAGCTGTTTTTT	CASSVARTGETGELFF
TRBV30	-	TRBJ1-1	TGTGCCTGGAGTGGTGCGTATCGCACTGAAGCTTTCTTT	CAWSGAYRTEAFF
TRBV7-2	TRBD2	TRBJ2-3	TGTGCCAGCAGCTTCGGCAGTATAACCGGGACTAGCGGAGTATTT	CASSFGSITGTSGVF
TRBV15	TRBD2	TRBJ2-3	TGTGCCACCAGCAGGCGGGGGGGGGAGGATACGCAGTATTTT	CATSRRGGEDTQYF
TRBV7-6	-	TRBJ1-2	TGTGCCAGCAGCTTGGGCGGGGACTATGGCTACACCTTC	CASSLGGDYGYTF
TRBV5-1	TRBD2	TRBJ2-1	TGCGCCAGCAGCATCCCTAGCGGGGGGACCCAGGAATCCTACAATGAGCAGTTCTTC	CASSIPSGGTQESYNEQFF
TRBV7-9	-	TRBJ2-3	TGTGCCAGCAGCCGTGGAGTCACATGGCGGGGACGGGGAACAGATACGCAGTATTTT	CASSRGVTWRGRGTDTQYF
TRBV9	TRBD1	TRBJ2-2	TGTGCCAGCAGCCATAACCCGGGACAGGGCCCCCCCGGGGAGCTGTTTTTT	CASSHNPGQGPPGELFF
TRBV2	-	TRBJ1-3	TGTGCCAGCAGCGACGGAGGCTCTGGAAACACCATATATTTT	CASSDGGSGNTIYF
TRBV30	-	TRBJ1-4	TGTGCCTGGAGCCAAACAACTAATGAAAAACTGTTTTTT	CAWSQTTNEKLFF
TRBV4-1	-	TRBJ1-3	TGCGCCAGCAGCTTATCATCTCAGGTCCTCTCTGGAAACACCATATATTTT	CASSLSSQVLSGNTIYF
TRBV10-3	-	TRBJ1-1	TGTGCCATCAGTGACCCCGGGGAGGAGGAGAACACTGAAGCTTTCTTT	CAISDPGEEENTEAFF
TRBV9	TRBD2	TRBJ2-1	TGTGCCAGCAGCCCAGGGCCCGGGACTAGCGGGAGGGCCACCCACAATGAGCAGTTCTTC	CASSPGPGTSGRATHNEQFF
TRBV2	TRBD2	TRBJ2-6	TGTGCCAGAAAGGGACTAGCGGGGGGGCTGACTTTC	CARKGLAGGLTF